The 7 T cell receptor beta chains below all came from one sample that was sequenced in a study of blood T cell repertoires in COVID-19. Assay: immunoSEQ multiplex PCR; the TCRdb copy retains only in-frame clones and omits some. The sample has about 220,000 clones; over 75% are singletons. The sample taken for sequencing was PBMCs or T cells enriched from blood (not recorded which). Receptor source: a woman aged 18-29 years in a cohort exposed to, infected with or recovered from COVID-19 (not recorded which).

This chain links TRBV21-1 with TRBJ2-7; the DNA was not compared with TRBD2, the D call given in the table. TRBV21-1 is an annotated pseudogene. CDR3 length: 14 residues. DNA of the CDR3: TGTGCCAGCAGACCTGGCGGGAGTGGCTACGAGCAGTACTTC. Its translation: CASRPGGSGYEQYF.

J is TRBJ2-7 and V is TRBV28; unclear D gene. The germline V gene encodes CDR1 MDHEN and CDR2 SYDVKM. The CDR3 is 14 amino acids. The V and J ends lost 6 bases and 4 bases respectively, with 16 bases between them. This CDR3 is CASSLPRSEYEQYF. CDR3 nucleotides: TGTGCCAGCAGCTTGCCGCGGTCAGAATACGAGCAGTACTTC. Drawing the rest from reference TRBV28 and TRBJ2-7, the complete variable domain is DVKVTQSSRYLVKRTGEKVFLECVQDMDHENMFWYRQDPGLGLRLIYFSYDVKMKEKGDIPEGYSVSREKKERFSLILESASTNQTSMYLCASSLPRSEYEQYFGPGTRLTVT.

The gene calls are TRBV4-1 and TRBJ2-4, with TRBD2 matching over 8 bases. This CDR3 comprises 15 residues. V dropped 0 bases and J dropped 7; count of bases not matched to a gene: 5. Germline V gene sequence: CDR1 MGHRA, CDR2 YSYEKL. Here the CDR3 reads CASSQDVRGENIQYF. The CDR3 DNA reads as TGCGCCAGCAGCCAAGATGTGCGGGGGGAGAACATTCAGTACTTC.

V and J are TRBV7-9 and TRBJ1-1; D may be TRBD1 (5 bases). Trimming took off 6 bases at V and 3 bases at J, with 11 bases between the two ends. The CDR3 loop spans 13 amino acids. Germline loops: CDR1 SEHNR, CDR2 FQNEAQ (reference sequence). The CDR3 protein is CASRRGDHTEAFF. In DNA form, the CDR3 reads TGTGCCAGCAGGCGCGGGGACCACACTGAAGCTTTCTTT.

V is TRBV7-9 and J is TRBJ1-2, with a tentative D call TRBD1 (6 bases). Germline lookup yields CDR1 SEHNR and CDR2 FQNEAQ (reference sequence). The CDR3 extends over 14 amino acids. With 1 base removed from V and 3 bases from J, the gap between germline ends came to 9 bases. CDR3: CASSLVQGYYGYTF. The CDR3 DNA reads as TGTGCCAGCAGCTTAGTACAGGGTTACTATGGCTACACCTTC.

The rearrangement uses TRBV9 and TRBJ2-7; a weak D match, TRBD2 (5 bases). The CDR3 has 14 residues. The ends were cut back, 3 bases at V and 1 base at J, with 11 bases in the middle. CDR1 SGDLS and CDR2 YYNGEE come from the germline V gene. The CDR3 region is CASSAEGKSYEQYF. In DNA, the CDR3 is TGTGCCAGCAGCGCAGAGGGAAAGTCCTACGAGCAGTACTTC. Full variable domain (missing parts from reference TRBV9 and TRBJ2-7): DSGVTQTPKHLITATGQRVTLRCSPRSGDLSVYWYQQSLDQGLQFLIQYYNGEERAKGNILERFSAQQFPDLHSELNLSSLELGDSALYFCASSAEGKSYEQYFGPGTRLTVT.

This clone has only one observation. Compared with germline, one end of the junction differs, possibly owing to a read error. This chain joins TRBV2 and TRBJ1-1; no reliable D call. The CDR3 spans 15 residues. From germline, CDR1 is SNHLY and CDR2 FYNNEI. CDR3 sequence (DNA): TGTGCCAGCAGTGAAAACCCAAGCCGGGTTACCCATCTCCCTTTT. It is translated as CASSENPSRVTHLPF.